This T cell receptor beta chain emerged from a study of shared clonotypes between healthy human individuals. Findings of the study overall: It was expected that sequencing depth would affect clonotype sharing among donors.

Data came from immunoSEQ multiplex PCR; TCRdb stores just in-frame clones and leaves some out. This table holds about 490,000 clones, roughly four fifths found once. For this clone: The antigen is unknown. With a far larger clone one base away, a read error is the likely cause. This same CDR3 is encoded by further DNA sequences in the sample.

All the donors were Caucasian adults who lived in Nashville, Tennessee. The ends were cut back, 6 bases at V and 0 bases at J, with 6 bases in the middle. CDR3 length: 13 residues. From germline, CDR1 is MNHNS and CDR2 SASEGT. This clonotype was sampled from a woman in her thirties or forties in good health. Some clones in this sample may be carry-over from other donors' samples. What was sequenced was PBMCs. The chain joins TRBV6-1 to TRBJ1-5; D ambiguous. The CDR3 protein is CASSDLSNQPQHF. Here the CDR3 DNA reads TGTGCCAGCAGCGATCTTAGCAATCAGCCCCAGCATTTT.